A selection of T cell receptor beta chains follows, all from one sample in a study of T cell responses to AZD1222 COVID-19 vaccine. Data came from immunoSEQ multiplex PCR; TCRdb stores just in-frame clones and leaves some out. The sample holds tens of thousands of clones, approximately 90% seen once. The starting material was peripheral blood, obtained on day 0 of AZD1222 vaccination. These receptors all stem from an adult in good health. The CDR3 runs from the conserved cysteine through the conserved F or W. The D gene is left open where the match is weak. Not all rows give a size; the values are once, few, many and, for expanded clones, a class.

v_call	j_call	d_call	clone_size	cdr3_aa	cdr3_nt
TRBV3-1/TRBV3-2	TRBJ1-2	.	.	CASSQGGVRNYGYTF	TGTGCCAGCAGCCAAGGAGGGGTAAGAAACTATGGCTACACCTTC
TRBV5-4	TRBJ2-2	.	few	CASSRGGYVNTGELFF	TGTGCCAGCAGCCGTGGGGGGTACGTTAACACCGGGGAGCTGTTTTTT
TRBV5-1	TRBJ2-5	TRBD1	.	CASSLEQGETQYF	TGCGCCAGCAGCTTGGAACAGGGGGAGACCCAGTACTTC
TRBV18	TRBJ1-4	TRBD1	.	CASSPPGTGFEKLFF	TGTGCCAGCTCACCTCCCGGGACAGGGTTTGAAAAACTGTTTTTT
TRBV28	TRBJ1-5	.	.	CASSLTWGEHQPQHF	TGTGCCAGCAGCTTGACCTGGGGGGAACATCAGCCCCAGCATTTT
TRBV5-1	TRBJ2-2	.	few	CASREISSNTGELFF	TGCGCCAGCAGAGAAATCAGCTCGAACACCGGGGAGCTGTTTTTT
TRBV3-1/TRBV3-2	TRBJ2-2	.	.	CASSQVPGAGELFF	TGTGCCAGCAGCCAAGTCCCCGGGGCCGGGGAGCTGTTTTTT
TRBV30	TRBJ2-2	TRBD1	once	CAWSGTGGVLDTGELFF	TGTGCCTGGAGTGGGACAGGGGGTGTCTTAGACACCGGGGAGCTGTTTTTT
TRBV27	TRBJ2-2	TRBD2	.	CASSSRGLAGTGELFF	TGTGCCAGCAGTTCCCGGGGGCTAGCGGGCACCGGGGAGCTGTTTTTT
TRBV19	TRBJ1-5	TRBD1	.	CASTRGQGAYQPQHF	TGTGCCAGTACCCGGGGGCAGGGGGCATATCAGCCCCAGCATTTT
TRBV18	TRBJ2-7	.	.	CASSPEGDRYEQYF	TGTGCCAGCTCACCAGAGGGGGACCGCTACGAGCAGTACTTC
TRBV5-5	TRBJ2-2	.	.	CASSSANTGELFF	TGTGCCAGCAGCTCGGCGAACACCGGGGAGCTGTTTTTT
TRBV5-1	TRBJ2-3	TRBD1	.	CASSTTGAGPDTQYF	TGCGCCAGCAGCACGACAGGGGCTGGGCCAGATACGCAGTATTTT
TRBV28	TRBJ2-3	.	.	CASSPPWREDTQYF	TGTGCCAGCAGTCCCCCATGGCGGGAAGATACGCAGTATTTT
TRBV3-1/TRBV3-2	TRBJ2-3	.	.	CASSQEGTDTQYF	TGTGCCAGCAGCCAAGAGGGCACAGATACGCAGTATTTT
TRBV28	TRBJ1-5	.	.	CASSSPAGPSNQPQHF	TGTGCCAGCAGTTCCCCAGCCGGGCCTAGCAATCAGCCCCAGCATTTT
TRBV5-1	TRBJ1-2	TRBD1	.	CASSRTQGEGGYTF	TGCGCCAGCAGTCGTACTCAGGGGGAAGGTGGCTACACCTTC
TRBV7-9	TRBJ1-6	.	few	CASSLSRINSPLHF	TGTGCCAGCAGCTTAAGTCGGATTAATTCACCCCTCCACTTT
TRBV28	TRBJ1-6	TRBD1	.	CASVAPGGTHPPLHF	TGTGCCAGCGTTGCCCCAGGGGGCACTCATCCACCCCTCCACTTT
TRBV7-9	TRBJ2-1	.	.	CAIPLYNEQFF	TGTGCCATCCCGCTTTACAATGAGCAGTTCTTC
TRBV7-3	TRBJ2-1	.	.	CASSLWASRYNEQFF	TGTGCCAGCAGCTTATGGGCTAGCCGTTACAATGAGCAGTTCTTC
TRBV25-1	TRBJ2-7	.	once	CASSRSKGLTYEQYF	TGTGCCAGCAGTCGCTCGAAGGGGTTAACCTACGAGCAGTACTTC
TRBV10-1	TRBJ1-1	TRBD1	.	CASSESRQGRTEAFF	TGCGCCAGCAGTGAGTCGCGACAGGGGAGAACTGAAGCTTTCTTT
TRBV27	TRBJ2-1	.	.	CASSLHTGYEQFF	TGTGCCAGCAGTTTACATACCGGCTATGAGCAGTTCTTC
TRBV14	TRBJ2-1	TRBD2	once	CASSQFSGSPYNEQFF	TGTGCCAGCAGCCAATTCAGCGGGAGCCCTTACAATGAGCAGTTCTTC
TRBV19	TRBJ2-2	.	once	CASIDPGAAYTGELFF	TGTGCCAGTATAGACCCCGGGGCTGCCTACACCGGGGAGCTGTTTTTT
TRBV19	TRBJ2-7	TRBD2	.	CASSNPGTSNYEQYF	TGTGCCAGTAGTAACCCCGGGACTAGCAACTACGAGCAGTACTTC
TRBV28	TRBJ1-2	.	.	CASSWDTRRPNYGYTF	TGTGCCAGCAGTTGGGACACCCGGAGGCCTAACTATGGCTACACCTTC
TRBV28	TRBJ1-5	.	.	CASRVGYSNQPQHF	TGTGCCAGCAGAGTGGGGTATAGCAATCAGCCCCAGCATTTT
TRBV3-1/TRBV3-2	TRBJ2-1	.	.	CASRGWSASIDEQFF	TGTGCCAGCAGGGGGTGGAGCGCGTCTATCGATGAGCAGTTCTTC
TRBV9	TRBJ2-1	.	once	CASSRQADNEQFF	TGTGCCAGCAGCCGTCAGGCGGACAATGAGCAGTTCTTC
TRBV28	TRBJ2-5	.	.	CASSLGARETQYF	TGTGCCAGCAGTTTAGGAGCCCGCGAGACCCAGTACTTC
TRBV4-1	TRBJ1-2	.	.	CASSLPSGRSYGYTF	TGCGCCAGCAGCCTCCCTTCGGGGCGCTCGTATGGCTACACCTTC
TRBV5-1	TRBJ2-3	.	.	CASSSRTAADTQYF	TGCGCCAGCAGCTCCAGGACAGCGGCAGATACGCAGTATTTT
TRBV19	TRBJ2-7	.	.	CASTSTGSYEQYF	TGTGCCAGTACTTCCACCGGGAGCTACGAGCAGTACTTC
TRBV12-3/TRBV12-4	TRBJ1-1	.	.	CASRSNTEAFF	TGTGCCAGCCGGTCGAACACTGAAGCTTTCTTT
TRBV11-2	TRBJ2-1	.	.	CASSTSPGQQFF	TGTGCCAGCAGCACATCCCCGGGACAACAGTTCTTC
TRBV13	TRBJ1-2	.	once	CASSSRGAKDGYTF	TGTGCCAGCAGCTCAAGGGGGGCCAAAGATGGCTACACCTTC
TRBV10-3	TRBJ2-2	TRBD2	few	CAISSGLNTGELFF	TGTGCCATCAGCTCGGGACTAAACACCGGGGAGCTGTTTTTT
TRBV4-2	TRBJ1-1	TRBD1	.	CASSQRDRDLTEAFF	TGTGCCAGCAGCCAAAGGGACAGGGACCTTACTGAAGCTTTCTTT
TRBV6-5	TRBJ2-2	TRBD2	.	CASSYFLAGDPGELFF	TGTGCCAGCAGTTACTTCCTAGCGGGGGATCCCGGGGAGCTGTTTTTT
TRBV28	TRBJ2-6	.	.	CASSFQGRRSGANVLTF	TGTGCCAGCAGTTTTCAGGGGAGGAGATCTGGGGCCAACGTCCTGACTTTC
TRBV4-1	TRBJ1-2	.	.	CASSHSGLYGYTF	TGCGCCAGCAGCCATTCAGGACTCTATGGCTACACCTTC
TRBV18	TRBJ2-7	.	.	CASSPPGGQFEQYF	TGTGCCAGCTCACCTCCCGGAGGCCAGTTCGAGCAGTACTTC
TRBV9	TRBJ2-1	TRBD2	.	CASSWGLAGLEQFF	TGTGCCAGCAGCTGGGGACTAGCGGGTCTTGAGCAGTTCTTC
TRBV10-2	TRBJ2-2	.	.	CASSEFTGMSTGELFF	TGCGCCAGCAGTGAGTTTACGGGGATGTCCACCGGGGAGCTGTTTTTT
TRBV19	TRBJ1-5	.	.	CASSVSYSNQPQHF	TGTGCCAGTTCTGTGAGTTATAGCAATCAGCCCCAGCATTTT
TRBV6-5	TRBJ1-4	.	.	CASRPGKNEKLFF	TGTGCCAGCAGGCCAGGGAAAAATGAAAAACTGTTTTTT
TRBV28	TRBJ2-7	.	.	CASSEVPRLLADSSYEQYF	TGTGCCAGCAGCGAAGTCCCTCGGTTACTAGCCGATAGCTCCTACGAGCAGTACTTC
TRBV7-9	TRBJ2-1	TRBD2	.	CASSLVRGGSEEQFF	TGTGCCAGCAGCTTAGTTCGCGGGGGATCGGAGGAGCAGTTCTTC
TRBV5-1	TRBJ2-3	TRBD2	.	CASSLWSGDTDTQYF	TGCGCCAGCAGCTTGTGGAGCGGGGACACAGATACGCAGTATTTT
TRBV10-2	TRBJ2-1	.	.	CASSPPPYNEQFF	TGCGCCAGCAGTCCTCCGCCCTACAATGAGCAGTTCTTC
TRBV28	TRBJ1-2	.	.	CASSGDILNYGYTF	TGTGCCAGCAGTGGAGATATCCTAAACTATGGCTACACCTTC